This record concerns one TCR beta chain sequence. Its antigen remains unidentified. The data originate from a study of vaccination and CD4 T cells after COVID-19. Study-level background: Convalescent donors totaled six males and four females, including two who were Hispanic.

Treatment: approximately nine-day PBMC culture with coronavirus spike peptide pools or control peptides (ViraFEST assay). The Oncomine TCR Beta short-read assay sequenced DNA from cultured CD4+ T cells. Cultured CD4+ T cells yielded the extracted genomic DNA. MiXCR, run by TCRdb on the PCR reads, gives a single entry per CDR3 protein. The sample shows under 25,000 distinct CDR3 sequences, roughly 70% of them seen only once. This CDR3 is 14 amino acids long. The germline V and J ends were trimmed by 3 bases and 7 bases, with 15 bases remaining between them. The genes are TRBV12-3 or TRBV12-4 and TRBJ1-1; no clear D gene. The sequence was collected from a human donor who had recovered from COVID-19. Material for sequencing was CD4+ T cells from blood, cultured in vitro. DNA of the CDR3: TGTGCCAGCAGTTTGGGGTCGGGGAAGATTGAAGCTTTCTTT. This gives the protein CASSLGSGKIEAFF.